The 16 T cell receptor beta chains given below trace back to one sample, sequenced in a study of blood T cell repertoires in COVID-19. Method: immunoSEQ multiplex PCR; TCRdb's copy keeps in-frame clones and lacks some. The sample holds about 260,000 clones, approximately 92% seen once. Sequencing used peripheral blood. The source of these receptors is a person under 30 with COVID-19, enrolled during active disease.

A single count supports this clone. The chain links TRBV5-6 to TRBJ2-7; 7 bases are shared with TRBD2. The CDR3 runs 15 residues. Germline V CDR1 and CDR2: SGHDT, YYEEEE. J was trimmed by 2 bases and V by 0 bases; bases with no gene match: 5. CDR3: CASSLGAGVPYEQYF. CDR3 bases: TGTGCCAGCAGCTTGGGGGCGGGAGTTCCCTACGAGCAGTACTTC.

The J gene is TRBJ1-6, the V gene TRBV9; perhaps TRBD1 as D (6 bases). Germline lookup yields CDR1 SGDLS and CDR2 YYNGEE. The CDR3 totals 14 residues. Trimming removed 3 bases at V and 5 bases at J, with 9 bases between. The CDR3 region is CASSDTGNNSPLHF. CDR3 DNA sequence: TGTGCCAGCAGCGATACAGGGAATAATTCACCCCTCCACTTT.

The CDR3 is CASSLGTSGIGTQYF. CDR3 DNA sequence: TGTGCCAGCAGCCTAGGGACTAGCGGGATTGGGACCCAGTACTTC. The V call is TRBV7-2, the J call TRBJ2-5, with TRBD2 matching 13 bases. This CDR3 has 15 amino acids. Trimming at V came to 5 bases and at J to 7 bases, leaving 7 bases not matched to a gene. Per germline, CDR1 SGHTA and CDR2 FQGNSA.

V gene TRBV5-8 combines with J gene TRBJ2-4; no reliable D call. V dropped 7 bases and J dropped 1 base, with 15 bases sitting between them. CDR1 SGHTS and CDR2 YDEGEE come from the germline V gene. This CDR3 region has 15 residues. CDR3 region: CASPYTGGAKNIQYF. In DNA form, the CDR3 reads TGTGCCAGCCCATACACGGGTGGGGCCAAAAACATTCAGTACTTC.

The chain employs TRBV5-4 and TRBJ2-5; D is uncertain. Germline CDR1 is SGHNT and CDR2 is YYREEE (reference sequence). There are 14 residues in the CDR3. Trimming left V 0 bases short and J 2 bases short, with 8 bases between. For the CDR3, the DNA is TGTGCCAGCAGCTTGGGCAGGTCTCAAGAGACCCAGTACTTC. Its protein is CASSLGRSQETQYF.

The chain carries TRBV5-6 and TRBJ1-1; 8 bases line up with TRBD1. The CDR3 has 13 amino acids. Germline values: CDR1 SGHDT, CDR2 YYEEEE. V was clipped by 4 bases and J by 5 bases; unmatched bases: 4. The CDR3 is CASSLDRETEAFF. The CDR3, as DNA: TGTGCCAGCAGCCTGGACAGGGAGACTGAAGCTTTCTTT.

The chain recombines TRBV7-9 with TRBJ1-1; perhaps TRBD1 as D (5 bases). This CDR3 spans 14 amino acids. Germline CDR1 and CDR2: SEHNR and FQNEAQ (reference sequence). Trimming removed 4 bases from V and 5 bases from J, with 14 bases in between. The CDR3 coding sequence is TGTGCCAGCAGCTCAGGGCAAAGCTGGACTGAAGCTTTCTTT. As protein: CASSSGQSWTEAFF.

This sequence joins TRBV28 and TRBJ2-7; unclear D gene. CDR1 is MDHEN, CDR2 SYDVKM, per germline. V was trimmed by 2 bases and J by 6 bases, leaving 8 bases between them. This CDR3 spans 12 amino acids. The CDR3 bases are TGTGCCAGCAGTTTAGGCGGTTTCGAGCAGTACTTC. This encodes CASSLGGFEQYF. Drawing the rest from reference TRBV28 and TRBJ2-7, the complete variable domain is DVKVTQSSRYLVKRTGEKVFLECVQDMDHENMFWYRQDPGLGLRLIYFSYDVKMKEKGDIPEGYSVSREKKERFSLILESASTNQTSMYLCASSLGGFEQYFGPGTRLTVT.

The chain recombines TRBV5-1 with TRBJ2-3; 8 bases line up with TRBD2. V shed 3 bases and J 2 bases; nucleotides not matched to a gene: 5. The CDR3 is 15 amino acids. Germline loops: CDR1 SGHRS, CDR2 YFSETQ. Here the CDR3 reads CASSWRGEPTDTQYF. In DNA form, the CDR3 reads TGCGCCAGCAGCTGGCGGGGGGAACCCACAGATACGCAGTATTTT. The entire variable domain, with the rest obtained from reference TRBV5-1 and TRBJ2-3, is as follows: KAGVTQTPRYLIKTRGQQVTLSCSPISGHRSVSWYQQTPGQGLQFLFEYFSETQRNKGNFPGRFSGRQFSNSRSEMNVSTLELGDSALYLCASSWRGEPTDTQYFGPGTRLTVL.

The chain joins TRBV18 to TRBJ2-5; a possible D gene is TRBD1 (5 bases). V lost 6 bases to trimming and J lost 5 bases, with 16 bases between them. The CDR3 runs to 14 residues. Germline assignment: CDR1 KGHSH and CDR2 LQKENI. CDR3 in DNA: TGTGCCAGCTCCCTCAGGGAATTGGGTGAGACCCAGTACTTC. Translating gives CASSLRELGETQYF.

The chain combines TRBV4-3 with TRBJ2-7; maybe TRBD1 (6 bases). The CDR3 has 16 amino acids. V dropped 0 bases and J dropped 0 bases, with 12 bases sitting between them. Germline CDR1 reads LGHNA; CDR2 reads YSLEER. For the CDR3, the DNA is TGCGCCAGCAGCCAAGATAGGGGGAGCAGCTCCTACGAGCAGTACTTC. Encoded protein: CASSQDRGSSSYEQYF.

The count of this clone is one. This chain joins TRBV9 and TRBJ2-7, with 13 nucleotides matching TRBD2. The V and J ends lost 3 bases and 10 bases, in that order; junction bases with no gene match: 13. CDR1 is SGDLS and CDR2 is YYNGEE in the germline V gene. The CDR3 sequence is 16 residues long. CDR3 nucleotides: TGTGCCAGCAGCGACACCGGGACTAGCGGGATTTTTCCCCAGTACTTC. This sequence encodes CASSDTGTSGIFPQYF.

The chain has TRBV6-5 and TRBJ2-7; D remains unclear. Germline V gives CDR1 MNHEY, CDR2 SVGAGI. CDR3 length equals 15 residues. V was pared by 0 bases and J by 4 bases, with 13 bases between. In DNA, the CDR3 is TGTGCCAGCAGTTACTCCGGCAACAGAGAATACGAGCAGTACTTC. It encodes CASSYSGNREYEQYF.

The rearrangement joins TRBV4-1 to TRBJ1-5; 7 bases line up with TRBD1. Germline V lookup: CDR1 MGHRA, CDR2 YSYEKL. V shed 1 base and J 5 bases; nucleotides not matched to a gene: 8. This CDR3 has 16 amino acids. The CDR3 nucleotides are TGCGCCAGCAGCCAAGGGCAGGGGGGTTTTGATCAGCCCCAGCATTTT. As protein: CASSQGQGGFDQPQHF.

The count of this clone is one. The genes are TRBV29-1 and TRBJ2-3, with TRBD1 matching over 8 bases. The V segment lost 4 bases and the J segment 3 bases; nucleotides outside the gene matches: 12. In germline, CDR1 is SQVTM, CDR2 ANQGSEA. The CDR3 covers 16 residues. CDR3 sequence reads: CSVAGTRGPGTDTQYF. DNA of the CDR3: TGCAGCGTTGCGGGAACCAGGGGGCCAGGAACAGATACGCAGTATTTT.

CDR3 loop: CASSVPLAGGPHTQYF. The DNA of the CDR3 is TGTGCCAGCAGCGTACCCCTAGCGGGAGGGCCACATACGCAGTATTTT. The chain links TRBV9 to TRBJ2-3, with 12 bases matching TRBD2. Trimming at V came to 1 base and at J to 7 bases, leaving 7 bases not matched to a gene. This CDR3 region has 16 residues. Germline V lookup: CDR1 SGDLS, CDR2 YYNGEE. Supplemented by reference TRBV9 and TRBJ2-3, the full variable domain reads DSGVTQTPKHLITATGQRVTLRCSPRSGDLSVYWYQQSLDQGLQFLIQYYNGEERAKGNILERFSAQQFPDLHSELNLSSLELGDSALYFCASSVPLAGGPHTQYFGPGTRLTVL.